The 3 T cell receptor beta chains given below trace back to one sample, sequenced in a study of low-dose radiotherapy and immunotherapy resistance in tumors. Primers used for first-strand cDNA, a TRAV- and TRBV-specific set, covered both alpha and beta chains. PCR amplification of the TCRs was performed with Phusion for approximately 20 PCR cycles, and it relied on a constant-region primer together with a V-primer adapter. TCRdb reanalysed the reads using MiXCR and keeps one entry per CDR3 protein. The data hold around 80,000 distinct CDR3 sequences, with less than 20% observed a single time. Time point here: after trial treatment. Regarding treatment: LDRT plus nivolumab, ipilimumab, low-dose cyclophosphamide and aspirin (RACIN trial). The input for sequencing was PBMCs, taken after low-dose radiotherapy plus immunotherapy. The origin of the receptors is a male donor with prostate cancer.

In its sample, this clonotype was seen many times. The rearrangement links TRBV10-3 to TRBJ2-1, with D possibly TRBD2 on 6 matching bases. This CDR3 has 15 amino acids. V was pared by 0 bases and J by 9 bases, with 15 bases between. Germline V gene sequence: CDR1 ENHRY, CDR2 SYGVKD. The CDR3 sequence is CAISESRGGQSEQFF. As DNA, the CDR3 is TGTGCCATCAGTGAGTCGCGGGGCGGACAAAGTGAGCAGTTCTTC.

Ten or more counts support this clonotype. This chain connects TRBV29-1 to TRBJ2-3, with 8 bases that match TRBD2. V gave up 7 bases and J gave up 5 bases; unmatched junction bases: 8. Germline V lookup: CDR1 SQVTM, CDR2 ANQGSEA. The CDR3 is 13 residues long. The CDR3 DNA reads TGCAGCGGAGATAGCGGGAACATAGATACGCAGTATTTT. Translating gives CSGDSGNIDTQYF.

This clonotype appeared many times. The V gene is TRBV6-5, the J gene TRBJ2-7; D gene unclear. CDR3 length: 17 residues. Trimming took 5 bases from V and 0 from J, leaving 20 bases between them. CDR1 MNHEY and CDR2 SVGAGI come from the germline V gene. The CDR3 DNA is TGTGCCAGCAGTGCGACCACCCCCTCGGCCAGCTCCTACGAGCAGTACTTC. Translating it yields CASSATTPSASSYEQYF.